This T cell receptor (beta chain) derives from a study of early stage breast cancer tumors. Study-wide background: Samples were sequenced at about 9.7-fold average coverage.

About this clone itself: What it binds is not known.

General observations from the study: Tumors had about 2.5-fold higher T cell density and higher clonality than adjacent normal breast tissue. Commonly generated sequences made up most enriched TCRB sequences shared between patients.

Germline assignment: CDR1 MGHRA and CDR2 YSYEKL. V lost 0 bases, J lost 5 bases, and 10 bases lay in between. The CDR3 covers 14 residues. This table comes from immunoSEQ multiplex PCR, and its TCRdb copy is limited to in-frame clones, with some not included. The sample shows around 28,000 clones, around 67% of them seen only once. This receptor was taken from a person under 45 with breast cancer. The chain is built from TRBV4-1 and TRBJ1-2; D unresolved. Sequences were obtained from breast tumor tissue. The CDR3 sequence is CASSQEYRDYGYTF. CDR3 nucleotide sequence: TGCGCCAGCAGCCAAGAATACCGGGATTATGGCTACACCTTC.